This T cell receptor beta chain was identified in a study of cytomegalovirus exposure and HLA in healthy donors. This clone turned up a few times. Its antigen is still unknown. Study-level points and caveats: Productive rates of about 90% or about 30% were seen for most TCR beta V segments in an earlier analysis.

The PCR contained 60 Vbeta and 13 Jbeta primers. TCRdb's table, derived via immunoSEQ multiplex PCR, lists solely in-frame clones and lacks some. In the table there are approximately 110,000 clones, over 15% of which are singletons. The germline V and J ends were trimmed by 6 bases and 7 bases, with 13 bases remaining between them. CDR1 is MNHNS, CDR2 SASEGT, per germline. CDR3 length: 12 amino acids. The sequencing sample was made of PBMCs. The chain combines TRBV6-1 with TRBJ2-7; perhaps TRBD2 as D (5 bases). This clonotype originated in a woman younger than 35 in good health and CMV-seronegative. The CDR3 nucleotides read TGTGCCAGCAGAATGGGTCCGGGGGAGCAGTACTTC. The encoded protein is CASRMGPGEQYF.